This T cell receptor beta chain comes out of a study of neoadjuvant anti-PD-1 for oral cavity cancer. Study-wide context: Nivolumab at 3 mg/kg was mostly given biweekly, three to four doses, pre-surgery.

Broader study findings: Higher pretreatment blood Treg/Th17 ratios correlated with higher pretreatment blood and lower post-treatment tumor TCRbeta clonality.

Note on this clone: Its specificity is not known.

The CDR3 is 16 residues long. With 8 bases clipped from V and 0 bases from J, the junction kept 6 bases outside the gene matches. From germline, CDR1 is SGHRS and CDR2 YFSETQ. Time point in this sample: after neoadjuvant nivolumab, at surgical resection. Patients had newly diagnosed, untreated stage II-IVA oral cavity squamous cell carcinoma. No culture or expansion preceded analysis of these blood cells. The repertoire was sequenced with immunoSEQ multiplex PCR; TCRdb's copy has only in-frame clones and lacks some. The table has about 12,000 clones, around 70% seen once; the top ten hold about 2.4%. This specimen was PBMCs, taken after nivolumab (anti-PD-1) treatment. V and J are TRBV5-1 and TRBJ2-6, with 9 bases that match TRBD1. This clonotype originated in a person aged 40 to 85 with oral cavity squamous cell carcinoma. The DNA for the CDR3 is TGCGCCAGTTACAGGGGGCAAGACTCTGGGGCCAACGTCCTGACTTTC. It yields the protein CASYRGQDSGANVLTF.